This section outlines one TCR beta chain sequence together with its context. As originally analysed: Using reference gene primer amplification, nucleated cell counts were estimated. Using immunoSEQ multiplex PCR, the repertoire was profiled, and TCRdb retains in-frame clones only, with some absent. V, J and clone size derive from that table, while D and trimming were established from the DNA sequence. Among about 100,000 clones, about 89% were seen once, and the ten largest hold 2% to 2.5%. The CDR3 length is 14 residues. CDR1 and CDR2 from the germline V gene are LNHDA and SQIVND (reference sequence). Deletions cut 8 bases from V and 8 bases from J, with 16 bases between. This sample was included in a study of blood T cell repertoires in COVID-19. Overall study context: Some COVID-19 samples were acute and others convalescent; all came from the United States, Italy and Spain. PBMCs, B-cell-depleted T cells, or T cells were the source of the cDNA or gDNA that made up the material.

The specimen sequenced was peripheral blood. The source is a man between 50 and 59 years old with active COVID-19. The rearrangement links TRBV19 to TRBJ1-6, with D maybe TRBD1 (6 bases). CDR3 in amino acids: CASGSIQGDSPLHF. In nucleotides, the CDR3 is TGTGCCAGTGGTTCTATACAGGGAGATTCACCCCTCCACTTT.